This T cell receptor beta chain was found in a study of Ad26.COV2.S vaccination and SARS-CoV-2 variants. Study information: Donor was one of the participants in the Ad26.COV2.S arm of the COV1001 trial. Doses of Ad26.COV2.S were injected into muscle once or twice, 56 days apart.

Sequenced by immunoSEQ multiplex PCR; TCRdb stores in-frame clones only, minus some. This sample yields about 350,000 clones, of which around 88% are seen a single time; around 11% belongs to the top ten. The CDR3 is 14 residues long. Unmatched junction bases numbered 9, after V lost 3 bases and J lost 12 bases. Germline assignment: CDR1 KGHSH and CDR2 LQKENI. This sample's treatment: some 20 received Ad26.COV2.S at low or high dose, single or two shots; about 5 received placebo; per-sample allocation not given. The study sampled participants on day 63 after the first vaccine or placebo injection. A Boston donor was an adult aged 18-55 years. An Ad26 vector carrying the Wuhan-strain SARS-CoV-2 spike served as the vaccine.

V gene TRBV18 combines with J gene TRBJ1-4; TRBD1 matches at 8 bases. The TCR comes from a person between 18 and 65 years old who received the Ad26.COV2.S COVID-19 vaccine or a placebo. The specimen was peripheral blood, collected in a trial of Ad26.COV2.S vaccine versus placebo. The CDR3 bases are TGTGCCAGCTCACCGGGACAGGCCGGGTTCGAACTGTTTTTT. Encoded protein: CASSPGQAGFELFF.